The 18 T cell receptor beta chains below come from one sample, sequenced in a study of blood T cell repertoires in COVID-19. Clones were read by immunoSEQ multiplex PCR, and TCRdb kept only the in-frame ones, dropping some. The sample shows some 340,000 clones, 87% of them seen only once. The source material was PBMCs or T cells enriched from blood (not recorded which). The receptors stem from a woman aged 30 to 39 who had recovered from COVID-19.

The V gene is TRBV6-5, the J gene TRBJ1-5; 10 bases map to TRBD1. CDR3 size: 15 residues. V trimming: 5 bases; J trimming: 6 bases; junction bases outside the gene matches: 7. From germline, CDR1 is MNHEY and CDR2 SVGAGI. The CDR3 DNA is TGTGCCAGCAGTCTCCGACAGGGGGCGATTCAGCCCCAGCATTTT. This encodes CASSLRQGAIQPQHF.

V and J are TRBV3-1 (or the pseudogene TRBV3-2) and TRBJ1-5; unclear D gene. Trimming took 1 base from V and 5 from J, leaving 6 bases between them. Germline V lookup: CDR1 LGHDT, CDR2 YNNKEL (reference sequence). The CDR3 spans 13 residues. The CDR3 DNA reads TGTGCCAGCAGCCAAGGGTCAGATCAGCCCCAGCATTTT. Translating it yields CASSQGSDQPQHF.

This clone was counted once. A read error may produce the germline difference seen at one junction end. The chain couples TRBV10-3 to TRBJ2-7; possibly TRBD2 for D (6 bases). In germline, CDR1 is ENHRY, CDR2 SYGVKD. The CDR3 has 14 amino acids. The CDR3 reads CAISGTRDSSEQYF. The CDR3 bases are TGTGCCATCAGTGGGACTCGGGACTCCTCCGAGCAGTACTTC.

There are a few counts of this clone. Other nucleotide sequences from this sample produce the same CDR3. The chain is built from TRBV11-2 and TRBJ1-1; 8 bases align to TRBD1. The germline gives CDR1 SGHAT, CDR2 FQNNGV. The CDR3 contains 13 residues. V trimming: 6 bases; J trimming: 6 bases; junction bases outside the gene matches: 6. CDR3 residues: CASSLDRGSEAFF. The CDR3 coding sequence is TGTGCCAGCAGTCTCGACAGGGGCTCTGAAGCTTTCTTT.

In DNA form, the CDR3 reads TGTGCCAGCAGCCGGGAGGCTCGGGAGACCCAGTACTTC. This encodes CASSREARETQYF. The chain links TRBV6-4 to TRBJ2-5; 7 nucleotides align to TRBD2. CDR1 is MRHNA and CDR2 is SNTAGT in the germline V gene. V dropped 6 bases and J dropped 5; count of bases not matched to a gene: 6. The CDR3 has 13 residues.

The rearrangement links TRBV7-2 to TRBJ2-2, with no clear D. Looked up from germline, CDR1 is SGHTA and CDR2 is FQGNSA. The CDR3 is 13 amino acids. Trimming cost V 5 bases and J 3 bases, with 7 bases left between them. The DNA for the CDR3 is TGTGCCAGCAGCCTAAGATACACCGGGGAGCTGTTTTTT. Translated: CASSLRYTGELFF.

The CDR3 DNA reads TGTGCCAGCAGACCCCCTTTGGGGCGGGGGGATTCACCCCTCCACTTT. This codes for CASRPPLGRGDSPLHF. This chain joins TRBV6-6 and TRBJ1-6; D is perhaps TRBD1 (5 bases). Between the trimmed V and J ends, which lost 6 bases and 8 bases, there was a span of 20 bases. The CDR3 has 16 residues. Germline CDR1 and CDR2: MNHNY and SVGAGI (reference sequence).

The gene calls are TRBV15 and TRBJ2-7; D might be TRBD2 (5 bases). This CDR3 has 15 amino acids. Deletions cut 2 bases from V and 2 bases from J, with 13 bases between. Germline V gene lookup returns CDR1 LNHNV and CDR2 YYDKDF (reference sequence). The CDR3: CATSRTTGIAYEQYF. CDR3 sequence (DNA): TGTGCCACCAGCAGAACCACCGGGATCGCCTACGAGCAGTACTTC.

V and J are TRBV9 and TRBJ1-4; D unresolved. The CDR3 has 15 residues. The V gene lost 0 bases and the J gene lost 2 bases, with 8 bases spanning the gap. CDR1 is SGDLS, CDR2 YYNGEE, per germline. CDR3 in amino acids: CASSVGAHTNEKLFF. In DNA, the CDR3 is TGTGCCAGCAGCGTAGGGGCCCACACTAATGAAAAACTGTTTTTT.

The chain employs TRBV4-1 and TRBJ2-7, with 9 nucleotides matching TRBD2. CDR3 size: 17 residues. V dropped 0 bases and J dropped 2; count of bases not matched to a gene: 8. Germline values: CDR1 MGHRA, CDR2 YSYEKL. The CDR3: CASSQEYSGGSTYEQYF. In DNA form, the CDR3 reads TGCGCCAGCAGCCAAGAGTACAGCGGGGGGTCTACCTACGAGCAGTACTTC.

Only one count was recorded for this clone. The chain has TRBV28 and TRBJ2-7; D remains ambiguous. Trimming stripped 4 bases from V and 0 bases from J, with 7 bases between. The germline gives CDR1 MDHEN, CDR2 SYDVKM. This CDR3 has 13 residues. CDR3 nucleotide sequence: TGTGCCAGCAGTTCGTTCTCCTCCTACGAGCAGTACTTC. Protein sequence: CASSSFSSYEQYF.

This chain uses TRBV7-9 with TRBJ2-1; no reliable D call. From germline, CDR1 is SEHNR and CDR2 FQNEAQ (reference sequence). With 5 bases removed from V and 0 bases from J, the gap between germline ends came to 11 bases. The CDR3 has 15 amino acids. The chain's CDR3 is CASSAAKSSYNEQFF. The CDR3, as DNA: TGTGCCAGCAGCGCAGCGAAGAGCTCCTACAATGAGCAGTTCTTC. Full variable domain (rest looked up from reference TRBV7-9 and TRBJ2-1): DTGVSQNPRHKITKRGQNVTFRCDPISEHNRLYWYRQTLGQGPEFLTYFQNEAQLEKSRLLSDRFSAERPKGSFSTLEIQRTEQGDSAMYLCASSAAKSSYNEQFFGPGTRLTVL.

The J gene is TRBJ2-5, the V gene TRBV5-1, with 10 bases identical to TRBD2. The CDR3 sequence is 16 residues long. Germline CDR1 reads SGHRS; CDR2 reads YFSETQ. With 4 bases clipped from V and 5 bases from J, the junction kept 11 bases outside the gene matches. CDR3 coding DNA: TGCGCCAGCAGCCCAGAGCGGGGGGGCCCGTGGGAGACCCAGTACTTC. Protein: CASSPERGGPWETQYF.

The chain joins TRBV7-9 to TRBJ1-1; weak D call: TRBD1 (5 bases). Per the germline V gene, CDR1 is SEHNR and CDR2 is FQNEAQ (reference sequence). Trimming shortened V by 1 base and J by 6 bases, and 24 bases separated the two germline ends. The CDR3 totals 18 residues. The CDR3 nucleotides read TGTGCCAGCAGCTTAGGCTGGGGGGGACGGCGGACTGAGGCTGAAGCTTTCTTT. Encoded protein: CASSLGWGGRRTEAEAFF.

CDR3 region: CASSLSPGNSPLHF. DNA of the CDR3: TGTGCCAGCAGCTTATCCCCAGGGAATTCACCCCTCCACTTT. The chain combines TRBV7-2 with TRBJ1-6; the D gene is possibly TRBD1 (5 bases). V was clipped by 2 bases and J by 7 bases, with 9 bases between them. From germline, CDR1 is SGHTA and CDR2 FQGNSA. The CDR3 is 14 residues long.

V usage is TRBV5-1 and J usage is TRBJ2-7, with TRBD1 identical over 8 bases. V shed 7 bases and J 3 bases; nucleotides not matched to a gene: 6. The CDR3 runs 13 residues. Germline V gene sequence: CDR1 SGHRS, CDR2 YFSETQ. CDR3 sequence (DNA): TGCGCCAGCCGTCAGGACAGGGTCTACGAGCAGTACTTC. Its protein is CASRQDRVYEQYF.

This clone has a single count. The J gene is TRBJ2-1, the V gene TRBV6-4; 11 bases are a match to TRBD2. The CDR3 is 16 residues long. The V gene end was trimmed by 7 bases and the J gene end by 9 bases; junction bases not matched to a gene: 14. Germline assignment: CDR1 MRHNA and CDR2 SNTAGT. CDR3: CASTSTSGELGGEQFF. The CDR3 DNA reads as TGTGCCAGCACGTCGACTAGCGGGGAGTTGGGTGGTGAGCAGTTCTTC.

The genes are TRBV2 and TRBJ2-7; 7 nucleotides align to TRBD1. V lost 6 bases, J lost 0 bases, and 8 bases stayed unmatched. This CDR3 spans 15 amino acids. From germline, CDR1 is SNHLY and CDR2 FYNNEI. The CDR3 DNA follows: TGTGCCAGCAGATACGGGACAGCCGACTCCTACGAGCAGTACTTC. Residues: CASRYGTADSYEQYF.